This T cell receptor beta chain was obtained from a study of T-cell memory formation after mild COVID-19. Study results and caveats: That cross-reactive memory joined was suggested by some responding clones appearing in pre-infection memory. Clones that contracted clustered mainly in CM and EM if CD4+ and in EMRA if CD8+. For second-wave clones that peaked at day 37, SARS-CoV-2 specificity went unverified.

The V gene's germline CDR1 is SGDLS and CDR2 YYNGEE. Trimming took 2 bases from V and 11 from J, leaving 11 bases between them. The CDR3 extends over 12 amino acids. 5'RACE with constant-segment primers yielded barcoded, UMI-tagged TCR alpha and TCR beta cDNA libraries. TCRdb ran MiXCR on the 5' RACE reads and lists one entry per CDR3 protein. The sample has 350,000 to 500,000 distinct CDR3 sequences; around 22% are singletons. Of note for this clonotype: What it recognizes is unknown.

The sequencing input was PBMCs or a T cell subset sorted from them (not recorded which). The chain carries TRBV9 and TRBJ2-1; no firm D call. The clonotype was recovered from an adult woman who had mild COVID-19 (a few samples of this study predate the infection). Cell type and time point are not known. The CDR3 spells CASSVEESKQFF. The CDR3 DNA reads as TGTGCCAGCAGCGTCGAGGAGTCTAAGCAGTTCTTC.